A single sample gave rise to the 19 T cell receptor beta chains below, sequenced in a study of identical twins. TCRdb redid the calling of the 5' RACE reads with MiXCR, one entry per CDR3 protein. Of 450,000 to 500,000 distinct CDR3 sequences listed, 14% are singletons. These data also featured in a second study, about yellow fever vaccine responses in identical twins.

Sequencing was performed on CD4+ T cells sorted from blood. The receptors were sampled from a woman between 18 and 30 years old in good health.

This clonotype was found many times. This chain links TRBV28 with TRBJ1-2, with D unresolved. Germline assignment: CDR1 MDHEN and CDR2 SYDVKM. Trimming took off 4 bases at V and 2 bases at J, with 11 bases between the two ends. CDR3 size: 14 residues. Here the CDR3 DNA reads TGTGCCAGCAGTTCAGGAGGATCCAACTATGGCTACACCTTC. This codes for CASSSGGSNYGYTF.

This clonotype was observed a few times. The chain joins TRBV6-2 or TRBV6-3 to TRBJ1-2; D is unresolved. The CDR3 sequence is 13 residues long. From germline, CDR1 is MNHEY and CDR2 SVGEGT. With 5 bases removed from V and 8 bases from J, the gap between germline ends came to 15 bases. The CDR3 DNA is TGTGCCAGCAGTCCTTACACCGGAGGCGGCTACACCTTC. This translates into CASSPYTGGGYTF.

This clonotype was observed a few times. V gene TRBV24-1 combines with J gene TRBJ2-2, with 7 bases that match TRBD1. Germline V lookup: CDR1 KGHDR, CDR2 SFDVKD. The CDR3 spans 17 residues. Losses at the gene ends were 1 base for V and 6 bases for J; bases not matched to a gene: 10. The CDR3 sequence: CATSDFAKGAHSGELFF. The CDR3 region has the DNA TGTGCCACCAGTGATTTTGCCAAGGGGGCCCATTCCGGGGAGCTGTTTTTT.

J is TRBJ2-1 and V is TRBV6-1, with a weak D call TRBD2 (5 bases). CDR3 length: 16 amino acids. Trimming removed 5 bases from V and 6 bases from J, with 20 bases in between. Per germline, CDR1 MNHNS and CDR2 SASEGT. CDR3 region: CASSPGPGLSANEQFF. The CDR3 coding sequence is TGTGCCAGCAGTCCAGGCCCGGGCCTTAGCGCCAATGAGCAGTTCTTC.

This clonotype was detected only a few times. V gene TRBV29-1 combines with J gene TRBJ2-2; possible D gene TRBD1, 6 bases. Trimming pared 6 bases from V and 4 bases from J, leaving 15 bases between. Germline loops: CDR1 SQVTM, CDR2 ANQGSEA. The CDR3 has 14 residues. CDR3: CSVSRDMGTGELFF. CDR3 in DNA: TGCAGCGTGTCCCGGGACATGGGCACCGGGGAGCTGTTTTTT.

The chain recombines TRBV12-3 or TRBV12-4 with TRBJ1-3; TRBD1 might be the D (6 bases). This CDR3 contains 14 residues. The ends were cut back, 5 bases at V and 3 bases at J, with 11 bases in the middle. The CDR3 loop is CASSGDTGGNTIYF. DNA of the CDR3: TGTGCCAGCAGTGGGGACACGGGTGGAAACACCATATATTTT.

V gene TRBV29-1 combines with J gene TRBJ2-1; perhaps D is TRBD1 or TRBD2 (5 bases each). The germline V gene encodes CDR1 SQVTM and CDR2 ANQGSEA. V was shortened by 7 bases and J by 3 bases, with 13 bases between the two germline ends. This CDR3 comprises 13 residues. The CDR3 reads CSATWGSYNEQFF. The CDR3 bases are TGCAGCGCCACGTGGGGGAGCTACAATGAGCAGTTCTTC.

The chain couples TRBV14 to TRBJ1-2; D gene ambiguous. In germline, CDR1 is SGHDN, CDR2 FVKESK. With 0 bases removed from V and 5 bases from J, the gap between germline ends came to 16 bases. The CDR3 contains 16 residues. The CDR3 DNA is TGTGCCAGCAGCCAAGACCTTAGGGCCGGCGGGTATGGCTACACCTTC. Its protein product is CASSQDLRAGGYGYTF.

The CDR3 is CASSLRPSGSYNEQFF. Written as DNA, the CDR3 is TGTGCCAGCAGTTTAAGGCCCAGCGGGAGCTACAATGAGCAGTTCTTC. V and J are TRBV27 and TRBJ2-1; 8 nucleotides agree with TRBD2. With V trimmed by 2 bases and J by 3 bases, 6 bases remained unmatched. In germline, CDR1 is MNHEY, CDR2 SMNVEV (reference sequence). This CDR3 has 16 residues.

This clonotype was counted many times. This chain connects TRBV5-1 to TRBJ2-7; 8 positions agree with TRBD2. In germline, CDR1 is SGHRS, CDR2 YFSETQ. With 0 bases clipped from V and 1 base from J, the junction kept 3 bases outside the gene matches. This CDR3 region has 15 residues. The CDR3 region is CASSLAGGPSYEQYF. CDR3 bases: TGCGCCAGCAGCTTGGCGGGAGGGCCTTCCTACGAGCAGTACTTC. Complete variable domain (other parts from reference TRBV5-1 and TRBJ2-7): KAGVTQTPRYLIKTRGQQVTLSCSPISGHRSVSWYQQTPGQGLQFLFEYFSETQRNKGNFPGRFSGRQFSNSRSEMNVSTLELGDSALYLCASSLAGGPSYEQYFGPGTRLTVT.

The chain links TRBV20-1 to TRBJ2-2; D call uncertain. Germline V CDR1 and CDR2: DFQATT, SNEGSKA (reference sequence). The CDR3 covers 12 residues. V was trimmed by 6 bases and J by 5 bases, leaving 10 bases between them. This CDR3 reads CSATTVTGELFF. The CDR3 nucleotides are TGCAGTGCCACAACAGTTACCGGGGAGCTGTTTTTT.

As for this clonotype: One end of the junction does not line up with germline, which may come from a read error. The V call is TRBV7-7, the J call TRBJ2-7; tentative D call: TRBD2 (6 bases). The CDR3 sequence is 15 residues long. The germline CDR1 and CDR2 sequences are SSHAT and FNYEAQ (reference sequence). The CDR3 DNA reads TGTGCTAGCAGCTCAGATAGCGGCGGGAACTACGAGCAGTACTTC. Translation: CASSSDSGGNYEQYF.

This clonotype was seen a few times. The chain couples TRBV19 to TRBJ2-5; D ambiguous. Trimming stripped 6 bases from V and 3 bases from J, with 23 bases between. Germline assignment: CDR1 LNHDA and CDR2 SQIVND (reference sequence). This CDR3 contains 17 residues. This CDR3 reads CASSPKLRMQAEETQYF. The CDR3 DNA follows: TGTGCCAGTAGCCCAAAATTAAGGATGCAGGCGGAAGAGACCCAGTACTTC.

This rearrangement joins TRBV20-1 to TRBJ2-1; 11 positions agree with TRBD2. The germline CDR1 and CDR2 sequences are DFQATT and SNEGSKA (reference sequence). The ends lost 5 bases at V and 9 bases at J; junction bases unmatched: 9. The CDR3 is 14 residues long. CDR3 in DNA: TGCAGTGCTTTTAGTGGGACTAGCGGTAGTGAGCAGTTCTTC. This gives the protein CSAFSGTSGSEQFF.

In regard to this clonotype: At one of its ends the junction is not consistent with the germline gene, which may arise from a read error. The chain uses TRBV2 and TRBJ2-1; 11 nucleotides align to TRBD1. Per the germline V gene, CDR1 is SNHLY and CDR2 is FYNNEI. CDR3 size: 18 residues. CDR3 loop: CACSQGTGQGVRYNEQFF. The CDR3 DNA reads as TGTGCCTGCAGCCAAGGGACGGGACAGGGGGTTCGGTACAATGAGCAGTTCTTC.

This clonotype has just a few counts. V usage is TRBV20-1 and J usage is TRBJ1-1, with TRBD1 matching over 7 bases. Germline CDR1 is DFQATT and CDR2 is SNEGSKA (reference sequence). This CDR3 contains 15 residues. J was trimmed by 4 bases and V by 3 bases; bases with no gene match: 11. CDR3 loop: CSASDRRQGSTEAFF. The CDR3 bases are TGCAGTGCTAGCGACCGCCGACAGGGTAGCACTGAAGCTTTCTTT.

In its sample, this clonotype was seen a few times. The V and J genes are TRBV5-1 and TRBJ2-1, with 10 bases lining up with TRBD2. V shed 0 bases and J 9 bases; nucleotides not matched to a gene: 6. CDR1 is SGHRS, CDR2 YFSETQ, per germline. The CDR3 has 15 amino acids. CDR3 sequence: CASSLASGRSPEQFF. CDR3 in DNA: TGCGCCAGCAGCTTGGCTAGCGGGAGATCGCCTGAGCAGTTCTTC. Drawing the rest from reference TRBV5-1 and TRBJ2-1, the complete variable domain is KAGVTQTPRYLIKTRGQQVTLSCSPISGHRSVSWYQQTPGQGLQFLFEYFSETQRNKGNFPGRFSGRQFSNSRSEMNVSTLELGDSALYLCASSLASGRSPEQFFGPGTRLTVL.

This clonotype was detected many times. The CDR3 nucleotides read TGTGCCAGCAGCTTAGAGGCCATGATGCCCCTCCACTTT. This sequence encodes CASSLEAMMPLHF. The V gene is TRBV11-2, the J gene TRBJ1-6; no reliable D call. V lost 0 bases to trimming and J lost 13 bases, with 10 bases between them. The CDR3 is 13 residues long. CDR1 SGHAT and CDR2 FQNNGV come from the germline V gene. Variable domain in full (rest from reference TRBV11-2 and TRBJ1-6): EAGVAQSPRYKIIEKRQSVAFWCNPISGHATLYWYQQILGQGPKLLIQFQNNGVVDDSQLPKDRFSAERLKGVDSTLKIQPAKLEDSAVYLCASSLEAMMPLHFGNGTRLTVT.

This clonotype was seen more than once but under ten times. The CDR3 sequence: CASSLVVGAGNEKLFF. The CDR3 DNA follows: TGTGCCAGCAGTTTAGTTGTGGGGGCTGGTAATGAAAAACTGTTTTTT. The chain has TRBV12-3 or TRBV12-4 and TRBJ1-4; D is perhaps TRBD1 (6 bases). The CDR3 extends over 16 amino acids. V lost 1 base, J lost 4 bases, and 13 bases lay in between.